These T cell receptor beta chains were read from a single sample in a study of T cells in tuberculosis. Sequencing was performed with immunoSEQ multiplex PCR; in TCRdb, only in-frame clones are kept and a portion is missing. The repertoire consists of 25,000 to 40,000 clones, with 70% to 90% occurring once and the leading ten covering approximately 5.1%. Here the sequenced sample was PBMCs, taken at tuberculosis diagnosis. The receptors come from an adult with tuberculosis. Each CDR3 is given with its conserved first and last residue. A D gene is named only where the DNA matches it firmly. Clone size is stated in some rows and not others, as once, few, many or a class when expanded.

D: TRBD2; size: NA; J: TRBJ2-5; V: TRBV4-3; CDR3: CASSPSGGKGETQYF; DNA: TGCGCCAGCAGCCCAAGCGGGGGAAAGGGGGAGACCCAGTACTTC
D: TRBD1; size: NA; J: TRBJ1-2; V: TRBV27; CDR3: CASSSKRQGAVGGYTF; DNA: TGTGCCAGCAGTTCAAAGCGACAGGGGGCAGTAGGTGGCTACACCTTC
D: NA; size: NA; J: TRBJ1-1; V: TRBV6-1; CDR3: CASSERADGPEAFF; DNA: TGTGCCAGCAGTGAGAGGGCTGATGGTCCAGAAGCTTTCTTT
D: NA; size: NA; J: TRBJ2-7; V: TRBV7-3; CDR3: CASSLLPGSGYEQYF; DNA: TGTGCCAGCAGCTTATTGCCCGGGAGTGGCTACGAGCAGTACTTC
D: TRBD1; size: once; J: TRBJ2-7; V: TRBV27; CDR3: CASRDRGRNEQYF; DNA: TGTGCCAGCCGTGACAGGGGGCGTAACGAGCAGTACTTC
D: NA; size: NA; J: TRBJ1-1; V: TRBV4-2; CDR3: CASSQEVTGLTEAFF; DNA: TGTGCCAGCAGCCAAGAGGTGACAGGTCTCACTGAAGCTTTCTTT
D: TRBD1; size: NA; J: TRBJ1-2; V: TRBV6-6; CDR3: CASSRRTGANYGYTF; DNA: TGTGCCAGCAGCCGACGGACAGGGGCTAACTATGGCTACACCTTC
D: TRBD1; size: NA; J: TRBJ2-1; V: TRBV12-5; CDR3: CATGGSYNEQFF; DNA: TGTGCTACAGGGGGCTCCTACAATGAGCAGTTCTTC
D: TRBD1; size: NA; J: TRBJ2-2; V: TRBV2; CDR3: CASSKDRGGTGELFF; DNA: TGTGCCAGCAGTAAAGACAGGGGGGGGACCGGGGAGCTGTTTTTT
D: NA; size: NA; J: TRBJ1-1; V: TRBV9; CDR3: CASSPGDTEAFF; DNA: TGTGCCAGCAGTCCGGGGGACACTGAAGCTTTCTTT
D: TRBD2; size: NA; J: TRBJ2-3; V: TRBV5-4; CDR3: CASSPGLAGAYTQYF; DNA: TGTGCCAGCAGCCCCGGACTAGCGGGAGCATATACGCAGTATTTT
D: NA; size: few; J: TRBJ1-5; V: TRBV6-5; CDR3: CASSPLVAQPQHF; DNA: TGTGCCAGCAGTCCTCTGGTGGCTCAGCCCCAGCATTTT
D: NA; size: NA; J: TRBJ1-4; V: TRBV11-2; CDR3: CASSLGQSNEELFF; DNA: TGTGCCAGCAGCTTAGGCCAGAGTAATGAGGAACTGTTTTTT
D: NA; size: NA; J: TRBJ1-5; V: TRBV28; CDR3: CASMGEVNQPQHF; DNA: TGTGCCAGCATGGGGGAGGTCAATCAGCCCCAGCATTTT
D: TRBD1; size: NA; J: TRBJ1-1; V: TRBV5-4; CDR3: CASSSRTGSYEAFF; DNA: TGTGCCAGCAGTTCCCGGACAGGGTCGTATGAAGCTTTCTTT
D: NA; size: NA; J: TRBJ1-2; V: TRBV7-8; CDR3: CASSLAGSYGYTF; DNA: TGTGCCAGCAGCTTAGCAGGGAGCTATGGCTACACCTTC
D: NA; size: NA; J: TRBJ2-7; V: TRBV5-6; CDR3: CASSPLADSGREQYF; DNA: TGTGCCAGCAGCCCGCTAGCAGACTCAGGAAGGGAGCAGTACTTC
D: TRBD2; size: NA; J: TRBJ2-1; V: TRBV2; CDR3: CASKRRTSGRGLDNEQFF; DNA: TGTGCCAGCAAAAGAAGGACTAGCGGGAGAGGATTAGACAATGAGCAGTTCTTC
D: NA; size: few; J: TRBJ2-7; V: TRBV6-1; CDR3: CASSFSYEQYF; DNA: TGTGCCAGCAGTTTCAGCTACGAGCAGTACTTC
D: NA; size: NA; J: TRBJ2-6; V: TRBV7-9; CDR3: CASIPLGEHNVLTF; DNA: TGTGCCAGCATTCCCTTGGGAGAGCACAACGTCCTGACTTTC
D: NA; size: NA; J: TRBJ1-2; V: TRBV4-2; CDR3: CASSQEQNYGYTF; DNA: TGTGCCAGCAGCCAAGAACAGAACTATGGCTACACCTTC
D: TRBD2; size: once; J: TRBJ2-3; V: TRBV9; CDR3: CASSVEVAGGTDTQYF; DNA: TGTGCCAGCAGCGTAGAAGTAGCGGGGGGCACAGATACGCAGTATTTT
D: NA; size: NA; J: TRBJ1-1; V: TRBV25-1; CDR3: CASSMAWEGSTEAFF; DNA: TGTGCCAGCAGTATGGCTTGGGAGGGTAGCACTGAAGCTTTCTTT
D: TRBD1; size: NA; J: TRBJ1-6; V: TRBV7-8; CDR3: CASSAGTGGGPLHF; DNA: TGTGCCAGCAGCGCCGGGACAGGGGGTGGGCCCCTCCACTTT
D: NA; size: NA; J: TRBJ1-1; V: TRBV2; CDR3: CASSEEEVTEAFF; DNA: TGTGCCAGCAGTGAAGAGGAGGTTACTGAAGCTTTCTTT
D: NA; size: NA; J: TRBJ1-3; V: TRBV4-1; CDR3: CASSTGTRDTIYF; DNA: TGCGCCAGCAGCACAGGGACGAGGGACACCATATATTTT
D: NA; size: NA; J: TRBJ1-2; V: TRBV4-2; CDR3: CASSQPLRHNFYGYTF; DNA: TGTGCCAGCAGCCAACCACTGAGACACAACTTCTATGGCTACACCTTC
D: NA; size: once; J: TRBJ1-5; V: TRBV6-5; CDR3: CASSRGGGGNQPQHF; DNA: TGTGCCAGCAGTCGCGGGGGAGGAGGGAATCAGCCCCAGCATTTT
D: NA; size: NA; J: TRBJ1-5; V: TRBV30; CDR3: CAWSVGGNQPQHF; DNA: TGTGCCTGGAGTGTGGGCGGCAATCAGCCCCAGCATTTT
D: TRBD1; size: NA; J: TRBJ2-7; V: TRBV11-2; CDR3: CASSKGTGGYEQYF; DNA: TGTGCCAGCAGCAAGGGGACAGGGGGCTACGAGCAGTACTTC
D: NA; size: NA; J: TRBJ2-5; V: TRBV5-5; CDR3: CASTSGMGETQYF; DNA: TGTGCCAGCACATCCGGGATGGGAGAGACCCAGTACTTC
D: NA; size: NA; J: TRBJ1-1; V: TRBV30; CDR3: CAWSVGPTANTEAFF; DNA: TGTGCCTGGAGTGTAGGTCCCACAGCGAACACTGAAGCTTTCTTT
D: NA; size: NA; J: TRBJ2-7; V: TRBV2; CDR3: CASSSRMSYEQYF; DNA: TGTGCCAGCAGTAGCAGGATGTCCTACGAGCAGTACTTC
D: TRBD1; size: NA; J: TRBJ2-7; V: TRBV5-6; CDR3: CASSLTGSDEQYF; DNA: TGTGCCAGCAGCCTGACAGGGTCGGACGAGCAGTACTTC
D: NA; size: NA; J: TRBJ1-1; V: TRBV29-1; CDR3: CSVDIELDTEAFF; DNA: TGCAGCGTTGATATCGAGTTGGACACTGAAGCTTTCTTT
D: NA; size: NA; J: TRBJ2-1; V: TRBV6-6; CDR3: CASSYQGFINEQFF; DNA: TGTGCCAGCAGTTATCAGGGATTTATAAATGAGCAGTTCTTC
D: TRBD1; size: NA; J: TRBJ1-1; V: TRBV6-1; CDR3: CASSVDRVTEAFF; DNA: TGTGCCAGCAGTGTCGACAGGGTAACTGAAGCTTTCTTT
D: TRBD2; size: NA; J: TRBJ2-1; V: TRBV5-4; CDR3: CASSLAGSGGYNEQFF; DNA: TGTGCCAGCAGCTTGGCGGGTAGCGGGGGATACAATGAGCAGTTCTTC
D: TRBD1; size: NA; J: TRBJ1-1; V: TRBV28; CDR3: CASSLSTGRFMNTEAFF; DNA: TGTGCCAGCAGTTTATCGACAGGGAGGTTCATGAACACTGAAGCTTTCTTT
D: NA; size: few; J: TRBJ2-7; V: TRBV10-3; CDR3: CAISQGVPYEQYF; DNA: TGTGCCATCAGTCAGGGTGTCCCCTACGAGCAGTACTTC
D: NA; size: NA; J: TRBJ2-5; V: TRBV5-4; CDR3: CASSLKDSQETQYF; DNA: TGTGCCAGCAGCTTAAAAGACAGTCAAGAGACCCAGTACTTC
D: NA; size: NA; J: TRBJ1-6; V: TRBV7-2; CDR3: CASSLGTQTLHF; DNA: TGTGCCAGCAGCTTAGGTACCCAGACCCTCCACTTT
D: TRBD2; size: NA; J: TRBJ2-3; V: TRBV11-2; CDR3: CASSLSSGRGDTQYF; DNA: TGTGCCAGCAGCTTATCTAGCGGGAGAGGAGATACGCAGTATTTT
D: TRBD1; size: NA; J: TRBJ1-1; V: TRBV5-8; CDR3: CASSLGQGPRGTEAFF; DNA: TGTGCCAGCAGCTTGGGACAGGGGCCAAGAGGAACTGAAGCTTTCTTT
D: TRBD2; size: NA; J: TRBJ2-1; V: TRBV10-3; CDR3: CAISDIAGRNYNEQFF; DNA: TGTGCCATCAGTGATATAGCGGGAAGAAACTACAATGAGCAGTTCTTC
D: NA; size: few; J: TRBJ1-3; V: TRBV2; CDR3: CASSAGSLGGSGNTIYF; DNA: TGTGCCAGCAGTGCCGGATCCTTGGGAGGATCTGGAAACACCATATATTTT
D: TRBD1; size: few; J: TRBJ1-2; V: TRBV13; CDR3: CASSPEQGALANYGYTF; DNA: TGTGCCAGCAGTCCGGAACAGGGGGCGTTGGCTAACTATGGCTACACCTTC
D: NA; size: NA; J: TRBJ1-5; V: TRBV19; CDR3: CASSTPEDSFGFGQPQHF; DNA: TGTGCCAGTAGTACACCAGAGGACAGTTTTGGTTTTGGTCAGCCCCAGCATTTT
D: TRBD2; size: NA; J: TRBJ2-1; V: TRBV10-3; CDR3: CAIKTSGSTAASYNEQFF; DNA: TGTGCCATAAAGACTAGCGGGAGTACGGCTGCCTCCTACAATGAGCAGTTCTTC
D: NA; size: NA; J: TRBJ2-1; V: TRBV9; CDR3: CASSVEGAAYNEQFF; DNA: TGTGCCAGCAGCGTAGAAGGAGCGGCCTACAATGAGCAGTTCTTC
D: TRBD1; size: NA; J: TRBJ1-1; V: TRBV5-1; CDR3: CASSLTGVGTEAFF; DNA: TGCGCCAGCAGCTTGACAGGGGTGGGCACTGAAGCTTTCTTT
D: NA; size: NA; J: TRBJ1-3; V: TRBV13; CDR3: CASRRWIFGNTIYF; DNA: TGTGCCAGCCGGAGGTGGATTTTTGGAAACACCATATATTTT